This T cell receptor beta chain was identified during a study of CD8 T cells in Susac syndrome. The authors reverse transcribed roughly 0.5 to 1 ug RNA with random hexamers. TCRdb re-called the immunoSEQ multiplex PCR reads with MiXCR, one entry per CDR3 protein. The table has 100,000 to 150,000 distinct CDR3 sequences, about 95% seen once. The clonotype comes from a human donor in good health. Input material: CD4+ T cells from PBMCs.

The CDR3 protein is CASSLAGTGTDTQYF. Here the CDR3 DNA reads TGTGCCAGCAGCTTGGCTGGGACAGGCACAGATACGCAGTATTTT. The rearrangement links TRBV5-6 to TRBJ2-3, with TRBD1 matching 7 bases. This CDR3 contains 15 residues. The V gene's germline CDR1 is SGHDT and CDR2 YYEEEE. The trim removed 0 bases at V and 1 base at J, leaving 2 bases unmatched.